The 17 T cell receptor beta chains given below trace back to one sample, sequenced in a study of T cells in women clearing cervical HPV infection. The protocol was immunoSEQ multiplex PCR, while the TCRdb copy is restricted to in-frame clones and leaves out a portion. This sample's table has approximately 12,000 clones. Sample: blood buffy coat. Receptors were obtained from a woman between 18 and 70 years old with a cervical HPV16 infection that either progressed to CIN3+ or cleared (not recorded which).

This clone shows up as medium-sized (0.01 to 0.1%) by frequency. The read is 3 residues too short to cover the CDR3 end, so that end is filled in from the germline J gene. This chain links TRBV6-1 with TRBJ1-6; D gene ambiguous. CDR3 length equals 14 residues. The ends were cut back, 3 bases at V and 4 bases at J, with 7 bases in the middle. Germline V gene sequence: CDR1 MNHNS, CDR2 SASEGT. CDR3: CASSDRSYNSPLHF. The DNA read from the CDR3 is TGTGCCAGCAGTGATCGTTCTTATAATTCACCC.

A note on this clone: Read sequence stops 3 residues before the CDR3 end, and the germline J gene provides the missing end. The rearrangement uses TRBV5-1 and TRBJ2-2; 7 nucleotides line up with TRBD1. Germline trimming cut 4 bases from V and 1 base from J; bases unmatched to any gene: 7. This CDR3 is 16 amino acids long. Germline V CDR1 and CDR2: SGHRS, YFSETQ. The CDR3 DNA, read in part, is TGCGCCAGCAGCACCGGACAGGCTGGGAACACCGGGGAG. The encoded protein is CASSTGQAGNTGE. In full, the CDR3 is CASSTGQAGNTGELFF.

As for this clone: Coverage ceases 3 residues before the CDR3 finishes, and the germline J gene fills in the end. This chain uses TRBV6-1 with TRBJ1-2, with D unclear. Germline V CDR1 and CDR2: MNHNS, SASEGT. The CDR3 loop spans 15 amino acids. The CDR3 bases that were read are TGTGCCAGCAGTGAAGCGGTTAGCGGCCCAGATACC. Translated, it gives CASSEAVSGPDT. The whole CDR3 sequence reads CASSEAVSGPDTYTF.

A note on this clone: The read comes to an end 3 residues before the CDR3 does, leaving the germline J gene to fill in the end. The chain combines TRBV5-4 with TRBJ1-1; the D gene is possibly TRBD1 (5 bases). This CDR3 region has 12 residues. CDR1 and CDR2 (germline): SGHNT, YYREEE (reference sequence). Incomplete CDR3 DNA: TGTGCCAGCAGCTTGGACAGGCACGAA. It specifies CASSLDRHE. The whole CDR3 is CASSLDRHEAFF.

Note on this clone: The read halts 3 residues ahead of the CDR3 end, with the missing end drawn from the germline J gene. The chain is built from TRBV5-5 and TRBJ1-2, with D possibly matching TRBD1 (6 bases). Germline assignment: CDR1 SGHKS and CDR2 YYEKEE (reference sequence). The CDR3 extends over 13 amino acids. CDR3 DNA (partial): TGTGCCAGCAGCTTGAGTCAGGGGAAGGGC. Translating it yields CASSLSQGKG. The whole CDR3 sequence reads CASSLSQGKGYTF.

About this clone itself: The CDR3 is cut off 3 residues early in the read; its end comes from the germline J gene. V gene TRBV11-2 combines with J gene TRBJ2-5; 8 bases agree with TRBD1. The CDR3 is 13 amino acids. V lost 7 bases, J lost 5 bases, and 6 bases stayed unmatched. The V gene's germline CDR1 is SGHAT and CDR2 FQNNGV. This chain's CDR3 is CASTATGDETQYF. The sequenced CDR3 bases are TGTGCCAGCACAGCGACAGGGGACGAGACC.

Note on this clone: The DNA ends 3 residues before the CDR3 does, and the rest of the CDR3 is filled in from the germline J gene. The V gene is TRBV19, the J gene TRBJ1-2; TRBD1 might be the D (5 bases). Germline values: CDR1 LNHDA, CDR2 SQIVND (reference sequence). The CDR3 spans 15 residues. The CDR3 bases that were read are TGTGCCAGTAGGGGAGCGACAGACCCCACCTACGAC. Encoded protein: CASRGATDPTYD. The whole CDR3 region reads CASRGATDPTYDYTF.

Details on this clone: The CDR3 end falls 3 residues outside the read, so it is completed with the germline J gene. The chain is built from TRBV20-1 and TRBJ1-2; D gene ambiguous. This CDR3 spans 12 amino acids. In germline, CDR1 is DFQATT, CDR2 SNEGSKA (reference sequence). V was trimmed by 6 bases and J by 4 bases, leaving 12 bases between them. This CDR3 is CSAPSISYGYTF. CDR3 DNA (partial): TGCAGTGCCCCCTCGATCAGCTATGGC.

This clone is identified as medium-sized from frequency. Read data end 3 residues before the CDR3 end; the end is taken from the germline J gene. The chain has TRBV19 and TRBJ2-4; no reliable D call. The V gene lost 8 bases and the J gene lost 0 bases, with 8 bases spanning the gap. Germline lookup yields CDR1 LNHDA and CDR2 SQIVND (reference sequence). The CDR3 covers 13 residues. Here the CDR3 reads CASFSRAKNIQYF. The sequenced CDR3 bases are TGTGCCAGTTTTTCTAGAGCCAAAAACATT.

In regard to this clone: Read sequence stops 3 residues before the CDR3 end, and the germline J gene provides the missing end. This chain uses TRBV30 with TRBJ1-5, with TRBD1 identical over 7 bases. This CDR3 is built from 13 residues. The germline CDR1 and CDR2 sequences are GTSNPN and SVGIG (reference sequence). The ends lost 3 bases at V and 2 bases at J; junction bases unmatched: 1. CDR3 DNA (partial): TGTGCCTGGAGCGGACAGGGCAATCAGCCC. This codes for CAWSGQGNQP. The CDR3 as a whole reads CAWSGQGNQPQHF.

As regards this clone: The junction differs from germline at one of its ends, possibly a read error. The read comes to an end 3 residues before the CDR3 does, leaving the germline J gene to fill in the end. Distinct nucleotide sequences in the sample also encode this CDR3. This chain joins TRBV2 and TRBJ1-1; D is perhaps TRBD1 (5 bases). Per the germline V gene, CDR1 is SNHLY and CDR2 is FYNNEI. This CDR3 has 14 residues. CDR3 amino acids: CASSEVGGGAEAFF. The part of the CDR3 DNA that was read is TGTGCTAGCAGTGAAGTCGGGGGAGGCGCTGAA.

Comments on this clone: From the germline J gene comes the end of the CDR3, since the read stops 3 residues before it. V and J are TRBV19 and TRBJ1-1, with D maybe TRBD1 (6 bases). The CDR3 length is 15 residues. Germline V gene data show CDR1 as LNHDA and CDR2 as SQIVND (reference sequence). Trimming stripped 5 bases from V and 1 base from J, with 14 bases between. Partial CDR3 DNA: TGTGCCAGTAGTGATGACGGGACATCGAACACTGAA. Translated, it gives CASSDDGTSNTE. The whole CDR3 protein is CASSDDGTSNTEAFF.

Comment on this clone: The sequenced fragment ends 3 residues before the CDR3 boundary, so the rest is inferred from the germline J gene. The rearrangement joins TRBV2 to TRBJ2-3, with D possibly TRBD1 on 7 matching bases. The CDR3 consists of 16 residues. CDR1 is SNHLY, CDR2 FYNNEI, per germline. This chain's CDR3 is CASNRQGGRSNQPQYF. The sequenced CDR3 bases are TGTGCCAGCAATAGACAGGGAGGACGTAGCAATCAGCCG.

On this clone: The CDR3 end is not reached by the read, which stops 3 residues before it; the germline J gene fills it in. V is TRBV20-1 and J is TRBJ2-5; tentatively, D is TRBD1 (6 bases). The CDR3 consists of 13 residues. Trimming pared 1 base from V and 5 bases from J, leaving 11 bases between. Germline loops: CDR1 DFQATT, CDR2 SNEGSKA (reference sequence). The CDR3 bases that were read are TGCAGTGCTAGAGGGCAGGGGTTGGAGACC. This translates into CSARGQGLET. The CDR3 as a whole reads CSARGQGLETQYF.

Worth noting for this clone: The junction does not match germline at one end; this may be a read error. The CDR3 end is not reached by the read, which stops 3 residues before it; the germline J gene fills it in. The sample holds other DNA sequences that translate to the same CDR3. This rearrangement joins TRBV7-8 to TRBJ1-3; D is possibly TRBD1 (6 bases). This CDR3 contains 15 residues. Germline V gene lookup returns CDR1 SGHVS and CDR2 FQNEAQ. Incomplete CDR3 DNA: TGTGCCAGCAGCTTAGATTCAGGGGCTGGAAACACA. Residues: CASSLDSGAGNT. The whole CDR3 protein reads CASSLDSGAGNTIYF.

Here the CDR3 reads CSVEGTGISSSYNEQFF. CDR3 bases read: TGCAGCGTTGAAGGGACAGGGATTTCTAGCTCCTACAATGAG. The chain employs TRBV29-1 and TRBJ2-1; the match to TRBD1 covers 8 bases. The read gets to within 3 residues of the CDR3 end, and the germline J gene fills in the rest. The CDR3 runs 17 residues. Losses at the gene ends were 1 base for V and 0 bases for J; bases not matched to a gene: 8. CDR1 and CDR2 (germline): SQVTM, ANQGSEA.

To note about this clone: The CDR3 extends 3 residues past the end of the read, so its final part is completed from the germline J gene. The V and J genes are TRBV20-1 and TRBJ1-1; D is possibly TRBD1 (6 bases). The CDR3 covers 11 residues. V was shortened by 5 bases and J by 6 bases, with 10 bases between the two germline ends. Germline V gene data show CDR1 as DFQATT and CDR2 as SNEGSKA (reference sequence). CDR3 loop: CSAFEGAEAFF. Partial CDR3 DNA: TGCAGTGCTTTTGAGGGGGCTGAA.